The 8 T cell receptor beta chains reported below all come from one sample, sequenced in a study of regulatory T cells in long-lasting Graves disease. Libraries of TCR beta came from iRepertoire HTBI primers plus Arm-PCR of CDR3 regions. TCRdb recomputed calls from the multiplex PCR reads with MiXCR, one row per CDR3 protein. Of 500,000 to 700,000 distinct CDR3 sequences detected, 16% appear once; the ten largest clones hold 15% to 20%. Time point indicated: newly diagnosed GD, antithyroid drugs for less than 3 months. Extracted PBMC RNA gave rise to the TCR library. These data are also associated with another study on T cells in Graves' hyperthyroidism and ophthalmopathy.

The specimen was peripheral blood mononuclear cells (PBMCs), collected at new diagnosis, from a patient treated with antithyroid drugs. All receptors come from a woman aged 25 to 45 with Graves disease.

This chain links TRBV18 with TRBJ2-5; D is possibly TRBD1 (6 bases). The germline V and J ends were trimmed by 3 bases and 3 bases, with 11 bases remaining between them. The CDR3 sequence is 14 residues long. Germline-derived CDR1 and CDR2 are KGHSH and LQKENI. The CDR3 protein is CASSPGHTKETQYF. For the CDR3, the DNA is TGTGCCAGCTCACCGGGACACACGAAAGAGACCCAGTACTTC.

With regard to this clonotype: Lacking the conserved final phenylalanine or tryptophan, this CDR3 likely reflects a read error. It is unclear where the CDR3 begins or ends on the DNA, so no DNA is shown, and the CDR3 is as TCRdb lists it. The chain uses TRBV15 and TRBJ2-7; the DNA was not used to check the table's D call, TRBD1. The CDR3 comprises 13 residues, both ends counted. Germline CDR1 is LNHNV and CDR2 is YYDKDF (reference sequence). The CDR3: CATSRDLLAAPIL.

The rearrangement uses TRBV14 and TRBJ2-5; D unresolved. Trimming pared 1 base from V and 7 bases from J, leaving 10 bases between. The CDR3 length is 13 residues. Germline assignment: CDR1 SGHDN and CDR2 FVKESK. CDR3: CASSQGPQTTQYF. The CDR3 DNA sequence: TGTGCCAGCAGCCAAGGACCCCAGACGACCCAGTACTTC.

In this sample, this clonotype turned up many times. The junction and the germline gene differ at one end; a read error may be behind it. The chain has TRBV5-1 and TRBJ2-7; no definite D call. This CDR3 is built from 13 residues. CDR1 is SGHRS, CDR2 YFSETQ, per germline. Here the CDR3 reads CASRPPDTYEQYF. The CDR3 DNA is TGTGCCAGCAGACCCCCTGACACCTACGAGCAGTACTTC.

This clonotype was recorded many times. This chain connects TRBV6-2 or TRBV6-3 to TRBJ1-1; 7 nucleotides align to TRBD1. Per the germline V gene, CDR1 is MNHEY and CDR2 is SVGEGT. The CDR3 loop spans 16 amino acids. V lost 2 bases to trimming and J lost 0 bases; unmatched junction nucleotides: 6. The CDR3, as DNA: TGTGCCAGCAGTTACGAAGGGGGCGAGATGAACACTGAAGCTTTCTTT. Its translation: CASSYEGGEMNTEAFF.

There are a few counts of this clonotype. The rearrangement uses TRBV24-1 and TRBJ1-1, with a possible D match to TRBD1 (5 bases). Germline values: CDR1 KGHDR, CDR2 SFDVKD. V was cut by 9 bases and J by 0 bases, with 10 bases left in between. The CDR3 has 13 amino acids. This CDR3 reads CATRAGVNTEAFF. DNA for the CDR3: TGTGCCACCCGGGCGGGGGTGAACACTGAAGCTTTCTTT.

This clonotype was counted once. The rearrangement links TRBV30 to TRBJ1-5; TRBD1 matches 9 bases. Germline V gives CDR1 GTSNPN, CDR2 SVGIG (reference sequence). This CDR3 contains 15 residues. The J segment lost 3 bases and the V segment lost 4 bases, leaving 7 bases of the junction unmatched. This CDR3 reads CAWKTGGKINQPQHF. CDR3 sequence (DNA): TGTGCCTGGAAGACAGGGGGAAAAATCAATCAGCCCCAGCATTTT. The full variable domain, completed using reference TRBV30 and TRBJ1-5, is SQTIHQWPATLVQPVGSPLSLECTVEGTSNPNLYWYRQAAGRGLQLLFYSVGIGQISSEVPQNLSASRPQDRQFILSSKKLLLSDSGFYLCAWKTGGKINQPQHFGDGTRLSIL.

V gene TRBV9 combines with J gene TRBJ1-3, with D unresolved. V was pared by 1 base and J by 4 bases, with 12 bases between. Germline V CDR1 and CDR2: SGDLS, YYNGEE. CDR3 length equals 15 residues. Here the CDR3 reads CASSVTSGTGNTIYF. The CDR3 DNA follows: TGTGCCAGCAGCGTAACATCAGGAACGGGAAACACCATATATTTT.